These 11 T cell receptor beta chains originate from one sample sequenced in a study of OX40 agonist ivuxolimab in advanced cancers. Clones were sequenced by immunoSEQ multiplex PCR, and TCRdb holds only the in-frame ones, with some missing. In the table there are more than 15,000 clones, 70% to 90% of which are singletons. The sequencing used CD4+ or CD8+ T cells sorted from blood, collected in a trial of the OX40 agonist ivuxolimab. The receptors stem from an adult with an advanced solid tumor such as melanoma, head and neck, liver or kidney cancer.

V usage is TRBV30 and J usage is TRBJ1-2, with 10 bases matching TRBD1. V shed 6 bases and J 8 bases; nucleotides not matched to a gene: 21. The CDR3 has 17 amino acids. Germline V lookup: CDR1 GTSNPN, CDR2 SVGIG (reference sequence). This CDR3 is CACLGLGTGAPRGGYTF. Written as DNA, the CDR3 is TGTGCCTGCCTGGGGCTCGGGACAGGGGCTCCCCGTGGAGGCTACACCTTC.

This sequence joins TRBV7-9 and TRBJ1-4; tentative D call: TRBD1 (5 bases). The V end lost 8 bases, the J end lost 8 bases, and 12 bases lay between the germline ends. The CDR3 has 12 amino acids. Germline lookup yields CDR1 SEHNR and CDR2 FQNEAQ (reference sequence). CDR3 residues: CASGRRGEKLFF. The CDR3 DNA sequence: TGTGCCAGCGGACGGAGGGGAGAAAAACTGTTTTTT.

On this clone itself: A junction end diverges from the germline sequence, so it may reflect a read error. The gene calls are TRBV5-4 and TRBJ2-7; no definite D call. Germline V lookup: CDR1 SGHNT, CDR2 YYREEE (reference sequence). The CDR3 is made up of 11 amino acids. The CDR3 nucleotides read TGTGCCAGCAGCGACTCCCACGAGCAGTACTTC. This encodes CASSDSHEQYF.

The genes are TRBV7-9 and TRBJ2-7; D may be TRBD1 (5 bases). The CDR3 loop spans 12 amino acids. Germline-derived CDR1 and CDR2 are SEHNR and FQNEAQ (reference sequence). V was clipped by 1 base and J by 5 bases, with 6 bases between them. The CDR3 loop is CASSLGGHEQYF. The CDR3 DNA sequence: TGTGCCAGCAGCTTAGGGGGCCACGAGCAGTACTTC.

This chain joins TRBV4-3 and TRBJ2-2; 10 bases are a match to TRBD1. V shed 3 bases and J 6 bases; nucleotides not matched to a gene: 10. The length of the CDR3 is 17 residues. CDR1 and CDR2 from the germline V gene are LGHNA and YSLEER. The CDR3 coding sequence is TGCGCCAGCAGCCAGCTTTGGGACAGGGGTAATCCCGGGGAGCTGTTTTTT. Translation gives CASSQLWDRGNPGELFF.

This rearrangement joins TRBV6-5 to TRBJ1-1; D not resolved. Trimming took off 2 bases at V and 1 base at J, with 8 bases between the two ends. The CDR3 is 14 amino acids. Germline assignment: CDR1 MNHEY and CDR2 SVGAGI. CDR3 amino acids: CASSYEGPNTEAFF. CDR3 DNA: TGTGCCAGCAGTTACGAGGGCCCGAACACTGAAGCTTTCTTT.

The chain links TRBV10-2 to TRBJ2-1; TRBD1 is a possible D gene (5 bases). This CDR3 has 13 residues. Deletions cut 6 bases from V and 6 bases from J, with 12 bases between. Germline CDR1 and CDR2: WSHSY and SAAADI. The CDR3 is CASRAGWGNEQFF. The CDR3 nucleotides are TGCGCCAGCAGGGCAGGGTGGGGCAATGAGCAGTTCTTC.

This chain joins TRBV27 and TRBJ2-2; D unresolved. Between the trimmed V and J ends, which lost 4 bases and 4 bases, there was a span of 10 bases. Germline assignment: CDR1 MNHEY and CDR2 SMNVEV (reference sequence). The CDR3 consists of 14 residues. The CDR3 loop is CASSSSPFTGELFF. The CDR3 DNA is TGTGCCAGCAGTTCTTCACCTTTCACCGGGGAGCTGTTTTTT.

V usage is TRBV5-4 and J usage is TRBJ2-7, with D maybe TRBD2 (6 bases). Trimming stripped 4 bases from V and 0 bases from J, with 8 bases between. CDR1 and CDR2 from the germline V gene are SGHNT and YYREEE (reference sequence). This CDR3 has 13 amino acids. The CDR3 loop reads CASSHGSSYEQYF. The CDR3 DNA follows: TGTGCCAGCAGCCACGGGAGCTCCTACGAGCAGTACTTC.

The rearrangement uses TRBV5-1 and TRBJ2-6, with no clear D. This CDR3 has 15 residues. V lost 4 bases and J lost 3, with 11 bases in between. Per the germline V gene, CDR1 is SGHRS and CDR2 is YFSETQ. For the CDR3, the DNA is TGCGCCAGCAGCCCTACGAATGGTGGGGCCAACGTCCTGACTTTC. Protein product: CASSPTNGGANVLTF.

This CDR3 reads CASSKTGPSYEQYF. The DNA for the CDR3 is TGTGCCAGCAGTAAGACAGGTCCCAGCTACGAGCAGTACTTC. The genes are TRBV6-1 and TRBJ2-7; tentatively, D is TRBD1 (6 bases). CDR1 and CDR2 (germline): MNHNS, SASEGT. The CDR3 runs to 14 residues. V gave up 5 bases and J gave up 3 bases, with 14 bases separating them.